This T cell receptor beta chain was profiled in a study of shared clonotypes between healthy human individuals. CD45RO-negative cells were positively selected for CCR7, leaving out terminally differentiated effector memory CD45RA+ cells. TCRdb keeps only in-frame clones here, not all; method: immunoSEQ multiplex PCR. The profile shows hundreds of thousands of clones, about 91% of them singletons. The sample holds one count of this clone. Its antigen remains unknown. Germline values: CDR1 LNHDA, CDR2 SQIVND (reference sequence). The CDR3 length is 13 residues. V was trimmed by 9 bases and J by 3 bases, leaving 14 bases between them. Study-level points and caveats: Relative to their counterparts shared across all four donors, non-shared clonotypes exhibited diminished generation probabilities. In the sorted subsets, rarefaction showed sequencing was incomplete despite large depth.

Sequencing input: naive CD8+ T cells sorted from blood. V gene TRBV19 combines with J gene TRBJ1-2; D gene unclear. This clonotype was obtained from a man younger than 45 in good health. The CDR3 is CASRSVSDYGYTF. The CDR3 DNA is TGTGCCAGCCGAAGTGTTAGCGACTATGGCTACACCTTC.